These 22 T cell receptor beta chains were sequenced from one sample in a study of cytomegalovirus exposure and HLA in healthy donors. PCR involved 60 Vbeta and 13 Jbeta primers. Measured with immunoSEQ multiplex PCR; TCRdb has only the in-frame clones, and not every one. The data show over 70,000 clones, around 81% seen once. Sequenced input: PBMCs. The receptors were sampled from a man aged 18 to 29 in good health and CMV-seronegative.

The rearrangement links TRBV7-8 to TRBJ1-1; 7 bases fit TRBD1. The V and J ends lost 5 bases and 4 bases, in that order; junction bases with no gene match: 10. Germline V gives CDR1 SGHVS, CDR2 FQNEAQ. The CDR3 has 15 residues. The CDR3 DNA reads TGTGCCAGCAGCACGACGACAGGGAGAGCCACTGAAGCTTTCTTT. This sequence encodes CASSTTTGRATEAFF.

This chain connects TRBV5-1 to TRBJ2-7; 8 bases fit TRBD1. V gave up 3 bases and J gave up 2 bases; unmatched junction bases: 4. The germline gives CDR1 SGHRS, CDR2 YFSETQ. This CDR3 has 14 residues. The CDR3 is CASSWGTGPYEQYF. The CDR3 region has the DNA TGCGCCAGCAGCTGGGGGACAGGCCCCTACGAGCAGTACTTC. The complete variable domain, with remaining parts taken from reference TRBV5-1 and TRBJ2-7, reads KAGVTQTPRYLIKTRGQQVTLSCSPISGHRSVSWYQQTPGQGLQFLFEYFSETQRNKGNFPGRFSGRQFSNSRSEMNVSTLELGDSALYLCASSWGTGPYEQYFGPGTRLTVT.

The chain carries TRBV5-6 and TRBJ1-2, with 8 bases matching TRBD1. V lost 3 bases and J lost 8; bases outside the gene matches: 6. The germline V gene encodes CDR1 SGHDT and CDR2 YYEEEE. The CDR3 spans 13 residues. The CDR3 region is CASSSQGAWGYTF. As DNA, the CDR3 is TGTGCCAGCAGCTCGCAGGGGGCGTGGGGCTACACCTTC.

CDR3: CASSVAAGDTEAFF. The DNA of the CDR3 is TGTGCCAGCAGCGTAGCGGCAGGGGACACTGAAGCTTTCTTT. This chain connects TRBV9 to TRBJ1-1, with D perhaps TRBD1 (6 bases). Germline V CDR1 and CDR2: SGDLS, YYNGEE. The CDR3 sequence is 14 residues long. With 0 bases removed from V and 3 bases from J, the gap between germline ends came to 9 bases.

The J gene is TRBJ2-1, the V gene TRBV6-5, with 10 bases aligning to TRBD2. Looked up from germline, CDR1 is MNHEY and CDR2 is SVGAGI. CDR3 size: 15 residues. Trimming cost V 2 bases and J 7 bases; bases outside gene matches: 5. As DNA, the CDR3 is TGTGCCAGCAGTTACGACATACTAGCGGGGAATGAGCAGTTCTTC. Translation gives CASSYDILAGNEQFF.

The J gene is TRBJ2-3, the V gene TRBV9; 8 bases fit TRBD2. V was clipped by 3 bases and J by 5 bases; unmatched bases: 5. CDR1 is SGDLS, CDR2 YYNGEE, per germline. The length of the CDR3 is 14 residues. CDR3 region: CASSALTSVDTQYF. CDR3 bases: TGTGCCAGCAGCGCCCTGACTAGCGTAGATACGCAGTATTTT.

The chain is built from TRBV7-9 and TRBJ1-1; perhaps TRBD1 as D (5 bases). There are 13 residues in the CDR3. In germline, CDR1 is SEHNR, CDR2 FQNEAQ (reference sequence). V lost 4 bases and J 4 bases, leaving 10 bases between the germline ends. CDR3 residues: CASSSRGGTEAFF. CDR3 bases: TGTGCCAGCAGCTCTAGGGGAGGCACTGAAGCTTTCTTT.

This chain connects TRBV27 to TRBJ1-2; 7 positions agree with TRBD1. Germline CDR1 reads MNHEY; CDR2 reads SMNVEV (reference sequence). This CDR3 contains 14 residues. After removal of 6 bases from V and 2 bases from J, the junction contained 6 bases not matched to a gene. CDR3 sequence reads: CASRIAGGNYGYTF. The CDR3 nucleotides read TGTGCCAGCAGAATCGCAGGGGGAAACTATGGCTACACCTTC.

The chain uses TRBV2 and TRBJ1-1; D remains unclear. The ends were cut back, 4 bases at V and 1 base at J, with 10 bases in the middle. Germline CDR1 is SNHLY and CDR2 is FYNNEI. The CDR3 has 14 residues. The CDR3 sequence: CASSVWQSNTEAFF. For the CDR3, the DNA is TGTGCCAGCAGTGTGTGGCAGTCGAACACTGAAGCTTTCTTT. Complete variable domain (other parts from reference TRBV2 and TRBJ1-1): EPEVTQTPSHQVTQMGQEVILRCVPISNHLYFYWYRQILGQKVEFLVSFYNNEISEKSEIFDDQFSVERPDGSNFTLKIRSTKLEDSAMYFCASSVWQSNTEAFFGQGTRLTVV.

This chain joins TRBV2 and TRBJ2-3, with a possible D match to TRBD1 (6 bases). CDR3 length: 15 amino acids. Germline CDR1 and CDR2: SNHLY and FYNNEI. V was clipped by 6 bases and J by 2 bases, with 15 bases between them. CDR3 sequence reads: CASSPQGTATDTQYF. The CDR3 region has the DNA TGTGCCAGCAGCCCCCAGGGGACCGCCACAGATACGCAGTATTTT.

The CDR3 loop is CASSPTGGIIEAFF. CDR3 DNA: TGTGCCAGCAGCCCGACAGGGGGAATAATAGAAGCTTTCTTT. The gene calls are TRBV7-8 and TRBJ1-1; 9 nucleotides line up with TRBD1. Per the germline V gene, CDR1 is SGHVS and CDR2 is FQNEAQ. The CDR3 runs to 14 residues. V lost 5 bases to trimming and J lost 8 bases; unmatched junction nucleotides: 9.

CDR3: CASSLRVQGVSGANVLTF. CDR3 sequence (DNA): TGTGCCAGCAGTTTGAGGGTACAGGGGGTAAGTGGGGCCAACGTCCTGACTTTC. The chain recombines TRBV27 with TRBJ2-6; 8 nucleotides match TRBD1. The germline gives CDR1 MNHEY, CDR2 SMNVEV (reference sequence). This CDR3 region has 18 residues. V gave up 3 bases and J gave up 3 bases; unmatched junction bases: 10.

The J gene is TRBJ2-2, the V gene TRBV6-4; D is possibly TRBD1 (6 bases). The CDR3 length is 14 residues. V was pared by 8 bases and J by 3 bases, with 13 bases between. The germline V gene has CDR1 MRHNA and CDR2 SNTAGT. CDR3 region: CASRLDSYTGELFF. CDR3 bases: TGTGCCAGCCGACTGGACAGCTACACCGGGGAGCTGTTTTTT.

The V and J genes are TRBV5-1 and TRBJ2-2, with TRBD1 matching over 8 bases. The CDR3 covers 15 residues. Germline V gene lookup returns CDR1 SGHRS and CDR2 YFSETQ. J was trimmed by 1 base and V by 5 bases; bases with no gene match: 4. CDR3: CASRQGTGNTGELFF. The DNA for the CDR3 is TGCGCCAGCAGACAGGGGACAGGGAACACCGGGGAGCTGTTTTTT.

The rearrangement links TRBV5-1 to TRBJ2-2; D is possibly TRBD2 (6 bases). V was pared by 4 bases and J by 7 bases, with 23 bases between. The CDR3 covers 17 residues. Germline values: CDR1 SGHRS, CDR2 YFSETQ. CDR3 DNA sequence: TGCGCCAGCAGCCCCCGCGGGGATGGCAGGGTTGACGGGGAGCTGTTTTTT. As protein: CASSPRGDGRVDGELFF.

The chain carries TRBV7-9 and TRBJ1-5, with TRBD1 matching 10 bases. V lost 5 bases and J lost 7; bases outside the gene matches: 14. Germline-derived CDR1 and CDR2 are SEHNR and FQNEAQ (reference sequence). The CDR3 covers 17 residues. CDR3 in DNA: TGTGCCAGCAGCCCTAATTTAGACAGGGGGCGCCGGCAGCCCCAGCATTTT. This encodes CASSPNLDRGRRQPQHF.

The chain has TRBV28 and TRBJ2-6; maybe TRBD2 (5 bases). This CDR3 has 15 amino acids. The germline gives CDR1 MDHEN, CDR2 SYDVKM. V was trimmed by 5 bases and J by 2 bases, leaving 10 bases between them. In nucleotides, the CDR3 is TGTGCCAGCAGTACTCGGGGAGCTGGGGCCAACGTCCTGACTTTC. Residues: CASSTRGAGANVLTF.

The chain employs TRBV7-9 and TRBJ2-7, with 8 bases aligning to TRBD1. The germline V gene encodes CDR1 SEHNR and CDR2 FQNEAQ (reference sequence). The CDR3 has 13 residues. Germline trimming cut 11 bases from V and 2 bases from J; bases unmatched to any gene: 8. The CDR3, as DNA: TGTGCCTGCACAGGACAGGGCACCTACGAGCAGTACTTC. It encodes CACTGQGTYEQYF.

The chain has TRBV5-6 and TRBJ1-2; no definite D call. Germline V lookup: CDR1 SGHDT, CDR2 YYEEEE. The V end was cut by 4 bases, the J end by 7 bases, with 17 bases between. The CDR3 totals 14 residues. This CDR3 reads CASSVLESGSGYTF. In DNA, the CDR3 is TGTGCCAGCAGCGTGCTGGAAAGTGGGAGTGGCTACACCTTC.

The CDR3 region has the DNA TGCGCCAGCAGCCGGACAGCCAGCTCTGGAAACACCATATATTTT. Protein sequence: CASSRTASSGNTIYF. This rearrangement joins TRBV5-1 to TRBJ1-3, with D possibly TRBD1 on 6 matching bases. This CDR3 has 15 amino acids. CDR1 SGHRS and CDR2 YFSETQ come from the germline V gene. Between the trimmed V and J ends, which lost 4 bases and 0 bases, there was a span of 11 bases.

This clone has just one count. The sample carries other DNA sequences with the same CDR3. The rearrangement links TRBV5-1 to TRBJ1-1; tentative D call: TRBD1 (6 bases). The ends were cut back, 1 base at V and 0 bases at J, with 7 bases in the middle. The CDR3 totals 14 residues. CDR1 and CDR2 from the germline V gene are SGHRS and YFSETQ. The CDR3 bases are TGCGCCAGCAGCTTGCAGGGGATGAACACTGAAGCTTTCTTT. It codes for CASSLQGMNTEAFF.

This clone has just a few counts. The chain joins TRBV19 to TRBJ1-2, with unresolved D. V shed 7 bases and J shed 5 bases, with 14 bases lying between them. The CDR3 runs 13 residues. Per the germline V gene, CDR1 is LNHDA and CDR2 is SQIVND (reference sequence). CDR3 nucleotides: TGTGCCAGTACTGATCCGGGAGGATATGGCTACACCTTC. This gives the protein CASTDPGGYGYTF.